Included here is one T cell receptor (beta chain) sequence, with context. Its target is not known. This sample is part of a study of human T cells and chemical hapten exposure. On the study more broadly: Each patch test put 0.01% DPC on the upper back, and results were read at 6 days.

TCRdb re-derived calls from the RACE reads in MiXCR, one entry per CDR3 protein. The sample shows roughly 62,000 distinct CDR3 sequences, around an eighth of them seen only once. Time point: patch test 3, about 24 weeks after DPC sensitization. The treatment was: therapeutic diphenylcyclopropenone sensitization with weekly scalp DPC. Study conclusions and caveats: Compared to controls, expanded TCRs made significantly more large clusters of similar CDR3s.

This CDR3 has 15 residues. With 7 bases clipped from V and 7 bases from J, the junction kept 10 bases outside the gene matches. CDR1 and CDR2 (germline): SEHNR, FQNEAQ (reference sequence). The V call is TRBV7-9, the J call TRBJ2-2, with 9 bases fitting TRBD1. This sample comprised whole blood, obtained in connection with sensitization to the hapten diphenylcyclopropenone (DPC). The TCR originated in a man younger than 45 with alopecia areata. Some clones in this sample may be carry-over from other donors' samples. CDR3 amino acids: CASTGDREANGELFF. CDR3 coding DNA: TGTGCCAGCACCGGGGACAGGGAAGCCAACGGGGAGCTGTTTTTT.